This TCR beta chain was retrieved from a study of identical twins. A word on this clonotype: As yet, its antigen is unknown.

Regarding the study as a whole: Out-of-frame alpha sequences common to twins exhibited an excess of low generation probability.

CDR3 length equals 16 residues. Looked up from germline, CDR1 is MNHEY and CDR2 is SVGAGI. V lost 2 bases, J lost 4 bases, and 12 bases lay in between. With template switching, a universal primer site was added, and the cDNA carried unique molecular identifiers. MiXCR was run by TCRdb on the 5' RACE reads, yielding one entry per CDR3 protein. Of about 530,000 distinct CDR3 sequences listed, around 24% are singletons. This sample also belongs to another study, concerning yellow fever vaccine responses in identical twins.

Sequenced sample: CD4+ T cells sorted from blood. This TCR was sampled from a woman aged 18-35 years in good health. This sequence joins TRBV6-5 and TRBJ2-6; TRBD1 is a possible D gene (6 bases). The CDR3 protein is CASSYAPGAGANVLTF. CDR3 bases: TGTGCCAGCAGTTACGCCCCAGGGGCCGGGGCCAACGTCCTGACTTTC.